The rows below give T cell receptor beta chains drawn from one sample of a study of a mutant IDH1 vaccine in newly diagnosed glioma. Assay: immunoSEQ multiplex PCR; the TCRdb copy retains only in-frame clones and omits some. Altogether roughly 26,000 clones are present, around four fifths being singletons, with the ten largest covering roughly 30%. The antigens these receptors bind are not known. Specimen: PBMCs, collected from a glioma patient whose treatment included an IDH1 peptide vaccine. The receptors here all came from a young man with glioma. Both conserved end residues are part of each CDR3. Fields, in order: D gene, V gene, clone size, J gene, CDR3 DNA, CDR3 protein. A D gene is named only where the DNA matches it firmly. The size of a clone is reported for some rows only, either as once, few or many, or as a class for expanded clones.

.	TRBV9	.	TRBJ2-5	TGTGCCAGCAGCGTAGTATCAGGCCAAGAGACCCAGTACTTC	CASSVVSGQETQYF
.	TRBV15	.	TRBJ1-5	TGTGCCACCAGCAGAGACGGGGGTGATCAGCCCCAGCATTTT	CATSRDGGDQPQHF
TRBD2	TRBV7-3	.	TRBJ2-3	TGTGCCAGCAGTTCCCTAGCGGTGAGCACAGATACGCAGTATTTT	CASSSLAVSTDTQYF
TRBD2	TRBV4-1	.	TRBJ2-7	TGCGCCAGCAGCCAAAGACTAGCGGGAGGGTATGAGCAGTACTTC	CASSQRLAGGYEQYF
TRBD1	TRBV25-1	.	TRBJ2-5	TGTGCCAGCAGAGGACAGGGGGGATCGTTGAAGACCCAGTACTTC	CASRGQGGSLKTQYF
TRBD1	TRBV6-5	.	TRBJ1-1	TGTGCCAGCAGTTATACTAGGACAGGGATGGTTGAAGCTTTCTTT	CASSYTRTGMVEAFF
.	TRBV6-1	.	TRBJ1-2	TGTGCCAGCAGCGCAGAGAGTCAGGGCTACACCTTC	CASSAESQGYTF
.	TRBV29-1	.	TRBJ1-2	TGCAGCGTTGAAGGTGGGAGCTACACCTTC	CSVEGGSYTF
TRBD1	TRBV29-1	.	TRBJ2-1	TGCAGCGTCGCACTCAGACCGGGACAGGGGGACAATGAGCAGTTCTTC	CSVALRPGQGDNEQFF
.	TRBV6-4	.	TRBJ2-7	TGTGCCAGCAGTAAAACTATCTGGGACGAGCAGTACTTC	CASSKTIWDEQYF
TRBD2	TRBV29-1	.	TRBJ2-1	TGCAGCGTTGAAGAGGGGGGGGTGATGGTCACAAATGAGCAGTTCTTC	CSVEEGGVMVTNEQFF
.	TRBV7-8	.	TRBJ1-1	TGTGCCAGCAGCTTAGGTGGGGGGCCGGCCCCTGAAGCTTTCTTT	CASSLGGGPAPEAFF
TRBD2	TRBV19	.	TRBJ2-5	TGTGCCAGTAGTATAGTGGCGGGAGGGGAGACCCAGTACTTC	CASSIVAGGETQYF
.	TRBV5-4	.	TRBJ2-5	TGTGCCAGCAGCGTTACCGGGTTCCAAGAGACCCAGTACTTC	CASSVTGFQETQYF
TRBD1	TRBV6-1	.	TRBJ2-7	TGTGCCAGCAGTAAGGACAGGGGGGATAGCGAGCAGTACTTC	CASSKDRGDSEQYF
TRBD2	TRBV5-4	.	TRBJ2-7	TGTGCCAGCAGCTTGTTGGGGACTAGCTCCTACGAGCAGTACTTC	CASSLLGTSSYEQYF
TRBD1	TRBV6-1	.	TRBJ1-2	TGTGCCAGCAGTGAAATGACAGGGGGAAACTATGGCTACACCTTC	CASSEMTGGNYGYTF
.	TRBV5-1	.	TRBJ2-1	TGCGCCAGCAGCGACACCTACAATGAGCAGTTCTTC	CASSDTYNEQFF
TRBD1	TRBV6-4	.	TRBJ1-4	TGTGCCAGCAGCAAAGGACAGGGAAGTAATGAAAAACTGTTTTTT	CASSKGQGSNEKLFF
.	TRBV7-9	.	TRBJ1-4	TGTGCCAGCAGCCCTGGGACTCTAGGGGAAAAACTGTTTTTT	CASSPGTLGEKLFF
.	TRBV29-1	.	TRBJ1-1	TGCAGCGTGCACAGGAGCGATATGAACACTGAAGCTTTCTTT	CSVHRSDMNTEAFF
TRBD1	TRBV4-3	.	TRBJ2-7	TGCGCCAGCAGCCAAGCGGGACAGGGAAACTACGAGCAGTACTTC	CASSQAGQGNYEQYF
.	TRBV28	.	TRBJ2-7	TGTGCCAGCAGTTTAAGGGTCCGTTACGAGCAGTACTTC	CASSLRVRYEQYF
.	TRBV28	few	TRBJ2-1	TGTGCCAGCAGTTTGTCTAATGAGCAGTTCTTC	CASSLSNEQFF
.	TRBV7-3	.	TRBJ1-1	TGTGCCAGCAGCCAAGGACAGAACACTGAAGCTTTCTTT	CASSQGQNTEAFF
.	TRBV30	.	TRBJ2-7	TGTGCCTGGAGTGTAGGGGGGGTTTCGTACGAGCAGTACTTC	CAWSVGGVSYEQYF
TRBD2	TRBV5-1	.	TRBJ2-5	TGCGCCAGCAGCATAAGCGGGGGAGAGGTGGAGACCCAGTACTTC	CASSISGGEVETQYF
.	TRBV5-1	.	TRBJ1-2	TGCGCCAGCAGCTTGGAGGACAACTATGGCTACACCTTC	CASSLEDNYGYTF
TRBD1	TRBV6-1	.	TRBJ1-4	TGTGCCAGCATGAGACAGGGGAATAGCGAAAAACTGTTTTTT	CASMRQGNSEKLFF
.	TRBV9	.	TRBJ1-5	TGTGCCAGCAGCGTAGGTACAGGACTGGAGCCCCAGCATTTT	CASSVGTGLEPQHF
.	TRBV19	.	TRBJ2-3	TGTGCCAGTAGAAACTCAGGGGGGGATACGCAGTATTTT	CASRNSGGDTQYF
.	TRBV2	.	TRBJ2-3	TGTGCCAGCAACCGACCCGTAGATACGCAGTATTTT	CASNRPVDTQYF
.	TRBV6-6	medium-sized	TRBJ1-5	TGTGCCAGCACCTTAGACAGGAACGGCAATCAGCCCCAGCATTTT	CASTLDRNGNQPQHF
.	TRBV30	.	TRBJ2-3	TGTGCCTGGAGTGTACTGACAGATACGCAGTATTTT	CAWSVLTDTQYF
TRBD1	TRBV29-1	.	TRBJ2-1	TGCAGCGTTTCCTCCTGGACAGGGGGCGCAGAAGGTGAGCAGTTCTTC	CSVSSWTGGAEGEQFF
.	TRBV5-1	.	TRBJ2-5	TGCGCCAGCAGCCGGAGATTACAAGAGACCCAGTACTTC	CASSRRLQETQYF
TRBD2	TRBV30	.	TRBJ2-7	TGTGCCTGGAGTGAACTAGCGGGGTCCTACGAGCAGTACTTC	CAWSELAGSYEQYF
.	TRBV5-1	.	TRBJ1-5	TGCGCCAGCAGCTTGGCCCCCCCGGGGTCGGGCAATCAGCCCCAGCATTTT	CASSLAPPGSGNQPQHF
.	TRBV2	few	TRBJ1-5	TGTGCCAGCAGGAAAAGCAATCAGCCCCAGCATTTT	CASRKSNQPQHF
.	TRBV23-1	.	TRBJ1-5	TGCGCCAGCAGTCAATGGGGTCAGCCCCAGCATTTT	CASSQWGQPQHF
TRBD1	TRBV5-1	.	TRBJ2-2	TGCGCCAGCAGCTCAACTACAGGGGGATGGAACACCGGGGAGCTGTTTTTT	CASSSTTGGWNTGELFF
TRBD1	TRBV10-3	.	TRBJ1-5	TGTGCCATCAGGGAGGGACAGGGGGCTGGACAGCCCCAGCATTTT	CAIREGQGAGQPQHF
TRBD1	TRBV5-4	.	TRBJ2-1	TGTGCCAGCAGCCTACAGGGGGTCTCCAATGAGCAGTTCTTC	CASSLQGVSNEQFF
.	TRBV7-2	.	TRBJ1-5	TGTGCCAGCAGCGCGGGAAGGGGACAAGGAAATCAGCCCCAGCATTTT	CASSAGRGQGNQPQHF
TRBD1	TRBV18	.	TRBJ2-1	TGTGCCAGCTCGCGCCTAACAGGGGTCTATAAGGATGAGCAGTTCTTC	CASSRLTGVYKDEQFF
.	TRBV5-1	.	TRBJ2-3	TGCGCCAGCAGCTTGCTACAGAACACAGATACGCAGTATTTT	CASSLLQNTDTQYF
TRBD1	TRBV27	.	TRBJ1-4	TGTGCCAGCAGACACTTGACAGGGGGAGTAGGTAATGAAAAACTGTTTTTT	CASRHLTGGVGNEKLFF
.	TRBV5-6	.	TRBJ1-5	TGTGCCAGCAGCTTGGCGGGTGATCAGCCCCAGCATTTT	CASSLAGDQPQHF
.	TRBV30	.	TRBJ2-1	TGTGCCTGGAACGCCCGATCCGACAATGAGCAGTTCTTC	CAWNARSDNEQFF
.	TRBV18	.	TRBJ2-1	TGTGCCAGCTCACCAAGCGTTTCACAAATTACCCGAAATGAGCAGTTCTTC	CASSPSVSQITRNEQFF
TRBD2	TRBV11-2	.	TRBJ2-1	TGTGCCAGCACCTCCCTAGCGGGAGGGAAATACAATGAGCAGTTCTTC	CASTSLAGGKYNEQFF
TRBD2	TRBV6-4	few	TRBJ2-1	TGTGCCAGCAGTGACTCGACTAGCGGGAGCAATGAGCAGTTCTTC	CASSDSTSGSNEQFF
TRBD2	TRBV28	few	TRBJ2-2	TGTGCCAGCAGCCACCTCTTCGCGGGAGATTTACAGAACACCGGGGAGCTGTTTTTT	CASSHLFAGDLQNTGELFF
.	TRBV7-2	.	TRBJ1-2	TGTGCCAGCAGCCCGATTACCAGAGTCGGCTACACCTTC	CASSPITRVGYTF
TRBD1	TRBV7-9	.	TRBJ2-7	TGTGCCAGCGCGGGACAGGGGGATCAGAACTACGAGCAGTACTTC	CASAGQGDQNYEQYF
.	TRBV11-2	.	TRBJ1-3	TGTGCCAGCAGCTTCGGGGCGGAAAACACCATATATTTT	CASSFGAENTIYF
.	TRBV5-4	.	TRBJ1-1	TGTGCCAGCAGCTTGGAACTCTCTGTTCTGAACACTGAAGCTTTCTTT	CASSLELSVLNTEAFF
TRBD2	TRBV7-2	few	TRBJ2-3	TGTGCCAGCAGCTTATCCCCGGGAGGCTGGGCAGATACGCAGTATTTT	CASSLSPGGWADTQYF
.	TRBV7-3	few	TRBJ2-1	TGTGCCAGCAGCTTAGTGGGAGCTAGAGATGAGCAGTTCTTC	CASSLVGARDEQFF